This T cell receptor beta chain was documented in a study of T cell repertoires in cytomegalovirus infection. On the study more broadly: CMV infection and matching HLA type were both indicated by public TCR beta signatures.

MiXCR, applied by TCRdb to the reads, yields one record per CDR3 protein. Of over 250,000 distinct CDR3 sequences listed, less than 25% were seen once; the top ten hold about 21%. To note about this clonotype: As yet, its antigen is unknown.

The germline CDR1 and CDR2 sequences are SGHVS and FQNEAQ. V shed 2 bases and J shed 4 bases, with 11 bases lying between them. The CDR3 is 14 residues long. The receptor's source is a human donor in good health (CMV status not recorded). Some clones in this sample may be carry-over from other donors' samples. The chain joins TRBV7-8 to TRBJ1-2; a possible D gene is TRBD1 (5 bases). The starting material was cultured PBMCs, obtained from culture after CMV antigen stimulation. CDR3 in DNA: TGTGCCAGCAGCTTAAGGCAGGGAGCCTATGGCTACACCTTC. As protein: CASSLRQGAYGYTF.